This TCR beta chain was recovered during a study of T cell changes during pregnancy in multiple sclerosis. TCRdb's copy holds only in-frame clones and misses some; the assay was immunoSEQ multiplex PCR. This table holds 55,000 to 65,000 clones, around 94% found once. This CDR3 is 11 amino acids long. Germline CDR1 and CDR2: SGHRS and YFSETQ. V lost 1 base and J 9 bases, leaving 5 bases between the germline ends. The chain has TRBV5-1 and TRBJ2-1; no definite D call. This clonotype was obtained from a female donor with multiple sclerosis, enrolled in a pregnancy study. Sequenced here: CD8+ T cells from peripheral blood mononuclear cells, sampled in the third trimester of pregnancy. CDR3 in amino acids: CASSLSGEQFF. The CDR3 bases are TGCGCCAGCAGCTTGTCGGGTGAGCAGTTCTTC.